Shown below are 31 T cell receptor beta chains from a single sample sequenced in a study of shared clonotypes between healthy human individuals. Naive CD8 cells, CD45RO-negative and positively selected for CCR7, excluded terminally differentiated effector memory CD45RA+ cells. Measured with immunoSEQ multiplex PCR; TCRdb has only the in-frame clones, and not every one. The sample has 550,000 to 600,000 clones, more than 95% seen once; the top ten hold 0.3%. Sequencing was performed on naive CD8+ T cells sorted from blood. The receptors come from a man aged 25-45 years in good health.

The J gene is TRBJ1-5, the V gene TRBV6-1; D is uncertain. Germline V CDR1 and CDR2: MNHNS, SASEGT. V dropped 3 bases and J dropped 4 bases, with 7 bases sitting between them. The CDR3 has 13 residues. The CDR3: CASSDLGNQPQHF. CDR3 coding DNA: TGTGCCAGCAGTGACCTGGGGAATCAGCCCCAGCATTTT.

The chain combines TRBV6-5 with TRBJ1-5; 9 nucleotides match TRBD1. The CDR3 loop spans 15 amino acids. Germline loops: CDR1 MNHEY, CDR2 SVGAGI. With V trimmed by 3 bases and J by 6 bases, 6 bases remained unmatched. The CDR3 loop reads CASSYTGGGGQPQHF. In nucleotides, the CDR3 is TGTGCCAGCAGTTATACAGGGGGCGGGGGTCAGCCCCAGCATTTT.

V and J are TRBV5-3 and TRBJ2-7, with D perhaps TRBD1 or TRBD2 (5 bases each). TRBV5-3 is an open reading frame, and its role is uncertain. The CDR3 length is 15 residues. V shed 6 bases and J shed 0 bases, with 16 bases lying between them. The CDR3 sequence: CARTSKIGTSYEQYF. The CDR3 DNA sequence: TGTGCCAGAACCTCGAAAATCGGGACCTCCTACGAGCAGTACTTC.

The chain uses TRBV4-3 and TRBJ1-2, with TRBD1 matching 7 bases. CDR3 length: 16 residues. Looked up from germline, CDR1 is LGHNA and CDR2 is YSLEER. V shed 0 bases, J shed 8 bases, and the junction held 12 bases outside the gene matches. CDR3 in DNA: TGCGCCAGCAGCCAAGAGACAGGGTTTCGGATGGGCGGCTACACCTTC. Translated, it gives CASSQETGFRMGGYTF.

The chain links TRBV25-1 to TRBJ1-1, with D unclear. Looked up from germline, CDR1 is MGHDK and CDR2 is SYGVNS. This CDR3 is 14 amino acids long. The V and J ends lost 1 base and 0 bases respectively, with 6 bases between them. The CDR3 DNA reads as TGTGCCAGCAGTGAATTCGGAATGAACACTGAAGCTTTCTTT. The encoded protein is CASSEFGMNTEAFF.

This chain uses TRBV28 with TRBJ2-7; tentatively, D is TRBD2 (5 bases). Germline V gives CDR1 MDHEN, CDR2 SYDVKM. Trimming stripped 5 bases from V and 7 bases from J, with 12 bases between. This CDR3 region has 12 residues. The CDR3 nucleotides read TGTGCCAGCAGTACGACTCCGGGGGAGCAGTACTTC. Translation gives CASSTTPGEQYF.

The rearrangement joins TRBV5-1 to TRBJ2-1; no firm D call. This CDR3 region has 14 residues. The ends were cut back, 3 bases at V and 6 bases at J, with 13 bases in the middle. CDR1 is SGHRS, CDR2 YFSETQ, per germline. CDR3 DNA: TGCGCCAGCAGCTCACTGACTGAAATCAATGAGCAGTTCTTC. Translation: CASSSLTEINEQFF.

The chain has TRBV4-3 and TRBJ2-3, with D possibly called TRBD1 or TRBD2 (7 bases each). V lost 0 bases and J lost 5, with 15 bases in between. Germline CDR1 is LGHNA and CDR2 is YSLEER. This CDR3 has 16 amino acids. The CDR3 protein is CASSQDQGGPIDTQYF. CDR3 in DNA: TGCGCCAGCAGCCAAGATCAGGGGGGGCCGATAGATACGCAGTATTTT.

In this sample, this clone turned up once. CDR3 residues: CASRLGGWAADTQYF. In DNA, the CDR3 is TGTGCCAGCAGATTGGGGGGATGGGCGGCGGATACGCAGTATTTT. The V and J genes are TRBV27 and TRBJ2-3; D perhaps matches TRBD2 (6 bases). Looked up from germline, CDR1 is MNHEY and CDR2 is SMNVEV (reference sequence). The CDR3 totals 15 residues. Trimming stripped 6 bases from V and 6 bases from J, with 19 bases between.

This chain connects TRBV11-2 to TRBJ2-2; TRBD2 is a possible D gene (5 bases). CDR1 is SGHAT, CDR2 FQNNGV, per germline. Trimming removed 5 bases from V and 8 bases from J, with 9 bases in between. This CDR3 region has 12 residues. Here the CDR3 DNA reads TGTGCCAGCAGCCCCCGGGATGGGGAGCTGTTTTTT. This sequence encodes CASSPRDGELFF.

Turning to this clone: One end of the junction does not line up with germline, which may come from a read error. This sequence joins TRBV19 and TRBJ2-1; the match to TRBD2 covers 8 bases. The CDR3 length is 15 residues. Germline V gives CDR1 LNHDA, CDR2 SQIVND (reference sequence). CDR3 DNA sequence: TGTGCCAGTAGCATAGCGGGATTTAACTACAATGAGCAGTTCTTC. Its translation: CASSIAGFNYNEQFF.

This sequence joins TRBV5-1 and TRBJ2-7, with 9 bases identical to TRBD2. Trimming removed 4 bases from V and 5 bases from J; junction bases left unmatched: 16. The CDR3 runs to 17 residues. In germline, CDR1 is SGHRS, CDR2 YFSETQ. In DNA form, the CDR3 reads TGCGCCAGCAGCCCGCCTGCTAGCGGGAATCCCCTCCACGAGCAGTACTTC. Amino acids: CASSPPASGNPLHEQYF.

V and J are TRBV6-6 and TRBJ1-4, with D hard to call. The germline V gene has CDR1 MNHNY and CDR2 SVGAGI (reference sequence). CDR3 length: 14 residues. V lost 8 bases to trimming and J lost 0 bases, with 10 bases between them. The CDR3 nucleotides read TGTGCCAGCTGGTGGGGTGCAACTAATGAAAAACTGTTTTTT. It translates to CASWWGATNEKLFF.

The DNA for the CDR3 is TGTGCCAGCAGTACGACGTGGGGGGATGTTCTCGGGCAGTTCTTC. Protein: CASSTTWGDVLGQFF. V and J are TRBV28 and TRBJ2-1; a weak D match, TRBD2 (6 bases). The CDR3 length is 15 residues. V was cut by 5 bases and J by 12 bases, with 23 bases left in between. Germline V gene data show CDR1 as MDHEN and CDR2 as SYDVKM.

This clone was found once. V and J are TRBV11-2 and TRBJ2-1; 11 bases agree with TRBD2. The CDR3 runs to 15 residues. CDR1 is SGHAT, CDR2 FQNNGV, per germline. After removal of 3 bases from V and 3 bases from J, the junction contained 1 base not matched to a gene. CDR3 loop: CASSLGLAVYNEQFF. CDR3 bases: TGTGCCAGCAGCTTGGGACTAGCGGTCTACAATGAGCAGTTCTTC.

This chain connects TRBV11-1 to TRBJ2-6; possible D gene TRBD1, 5 bases. The V gene's germline CDR1 is SGHAT and CDR2 FQDESV (reference sequence). Trimming removed 2 bases at V and 0 bases at J, with 14 bases between. The CDR3 spans 18 residues. CDR3 sequence reads: CASSLIQVPLSGANVLTF. Written as DNA, the CDR3 is TGTGCCAGCAGCTTAATACAGGTTCCTCTCTCTGGGGCCAACGTCCTGACTTTC.

V is TRBV7-2 and J is TRBJ2-5, with D unresolved. The V gene lost 3 bases and the J gene lost 4 bases, with 9 bases spanning the gap. This CDR3 has 13 residues. The germline CDR1 and CDR2 sequences are SGHTA and FQGNSA. CDR3 region: CASSFGVRETQYF. The CDR3 DNA reads TGTGCCAGCAGCTTCGGTGTGAGAGAGACCCAGTACTTC.

This chain uses TRBV18 with TRBJ1-5; D is possibly TRBD1 (5 bases). CDR3 length equals 15 residues. Trimming pared 0 bases from V and 3 bases from J, leaving 9 bases between. Germline V gene data show CDR1 as KGHSH and CDR2 as LQKENI. The CDR3 loop reads CASSPPDSPNQPQHF. The CDR3 nucleotides are TGTGCCAGCTCACCACCTGACAGCCCCAATCAGCCCCAGCATTTT.

The rearrangement uses TRBV7-9 and TRBJ2-7; TRBD2 agrees at 10 bases. The CDR3 consists of 15 residues. With V trimmed by 5 bases and J by 3 bases, 7 bases remained unmatched. CDR1 is SEHNR, CDR2 FQNEAQ, per germline (reference sequence). The CDR3 region is CASSVTSGAHYEQYF. Here the CDR3 DNA reads TGTGCCAGCAGCGTAACTAGCGGGGCCCACTACGAGCAGTACTTC.

The CDR3 coding sequence is TGTGCCAGCAGCTTAGAGAGAGCCCTGAACACCGGGGAGCTGTTTTTT. Translating it yields CASSLERALNTGELFF. The V gene is TRBV11-2, the J gene TRBJ2-2; D uncertain. CDR1 is SGHAT, CDR2 FQNNGV, per germline. Deletions cut 0 bases from V and 1 base from J, with 9 bases between. This CDR3 region has 16 residues.

The chain recombines TRBV19 with TRBJ1-5; 8 bases align to TRBD1. The CDR3 is 16 amino acids. V lost 3 bases to trimming and J lost 2 bases; unmatched junction nucleotides: 6. CDR1 is LNHDA and CDR2 is SQIVND in the germline V gene (reference sequence). The chain's CDR3 is CASSIPTGVGNQPQHF. Written as DNA, the CDR3 is TGTGCCAGTAGTATTCCGACAGGGGTCGGCAATCAGCCCCAGCATTTT.

The rearrangement links TRBV7-9 to TRBJ2-7; D might be TRBD2 (6 bases). Germline loops: CDR1 SEHNR, CDR2 FQNEAQ (reference sequence). Between the trimmed V and J ends, which lost 3 bases and 5 bases, there was a span of 11 bases. This CDR3 is built from 13 residues. The CDR3 loop reads CASSLEGRDEQYF. DNA of the CDR3: TGTGCCAGCAGCTTGGAGGGGCGCGACGAGCAGTACTTC.

A single count supports this clone. The chain links TRBV9 to TRBJ2-7, with TRBD1 matching 7 bases. The V and J ends lost 3 bases and 6 bases, in that order; junction bases with no gene match: 12. Germline V gene lookup returns CDR1 SGDLS and CDR2 YYNGEE. This CDR3 contains 15 residues. The CDR3 spells CASSGRQGTLFEQYF. In nucleotides, the CDR3 is TGTGCCAGCAGCGGACGACAGGGAACCCTTTTCGAGCAGTACTTC.

The genes are TRBV7-9 and TRBJ2-2, with TRBD2 identical over 7 bases. The CDR3 covers 17 residues. Germline trimming cut 5 bases from V and 0 bases from J; bases unmatched to any gene: 9. Germline CDR1 reads SEHNR; CDR2 reads FQNEAQ (reference sequence). The CDR3 here is CASSPPNAGANTGELFF. In nucleotides, the CDR3 is TGTGCCAGCAGCCCCCCGAACGCGGGGGCGAACACCGGGGAGCTGTTTTTT.

This clone is a singleton in its sample. The rearrangement joins TRBV5-4 to TRBJ2-3; 7 bases are a match to TRBD2. Germline V CDR1 and CDR2: SGHNT, YYREEE (reference sequence). The CDR3 has 15 amino acids. The V segment lost 4 bases and the J segment 2 bases; nucleotides outside the gene matches: 7. CDR3 protein: CASSRRAGLTDTQYF. CDR3 nucleotides: TGTGCCAGCAGCAGACGAGCGGGACTCACAGATACGCAGTATTTT.

The chain is built from TRBV29-1 and TRBJ2-3; 14 nucleotides align to TRBD2. This CDR3 has 17 residues. The ends lost 3 bases at V and 4 bases at J; junction bases unmatched: 9. In germline, CDR1 is SQVTM, CDR2 ANQGSEA. The CDR3 loop reads CSVDLGGLAGVADTQYF. The CDR3 nucleotides are TGCAGCGTTGATCTCGGGGGACTAGCGGGAGTAGCAGATACGCAGTATTTT.

CDR3 nucleotides: TGTGCCAGCAGCTCGGAGACAGTAATGAACACTGAAGCTTTCTTT. Protein: CASSSETVMNTEAFF. The chain recombines TRBV5-5 with TRBJ1-1, with D perhaps TRBD1 (5 bases). V shed 3 bases and J shed 0 bases, with 12 bases lying between them. Germline V gene lookup returns CDR1 SGHKS and CDR2 YYEKEE (reference sequence). The CDR3 has 15 residues.

The V call is TRBV18, the J call TRBJ1-4; no clear D gene. Germline CDR1 KGHSH, CDR2 LQKENI. The CDR3 contains 15 residues. Trimming removed 3 bases at V and 5 bases at J, with 13 bases between. The CDR3 loop reads CASSPSRDTNEKLFF. The CDR3 coding sequence is TGTGCCAGCTCACCTTCGAGGGATACAAATGAAAAACTGTTTTTT.

This chain joins TRBV9 and TRBJ2-3; D not certain. V shed 4 bases and J shed 3 bases, with 6 bases lying between them. The germline CDR1 and CDR2 sequences are SGDLS and YYNGEE. The CDR3 has 12 amino acids. CDR3: CASSKSTDTQYF. The CDR3, as DNA: TGTGCCAGCAGCAAATCGACAGATACGCAGTATTTT. The full variable domain, in which reference TRBV9 and TRBJ2-3 provide the parts outside the CDR3, is DSGVTQTPKHLITATGQRVTLRCSPRSGDLSVYWYQQSLDQGLQFLIQYYNGEERAKGNILERFSAQQFPDLHSELNLSSLELGDSALYFCASSKSTDTQYFGPGTRLTVL.

CDR3 in DNA: TGTGCCATCAGTGAGTCTTGGGAGAGCACTGAAGCTTTCTTT. Encoded protein: CAISESWESTEAFF. The gene calls are TRBV10-3 and TRBJ1-1; unclear D gene. Germline values: CDR1 ENHRY, CDR2 SYGVKD. The CDR3 contains 14 residues. V lost 0 bases, J lost 4 bases, and 9 bases lay in between.

The rearrangement joins TRBV18 to TRBJ1-5; possibly TRBD1 for D (6 bases). V was cut by 3 bases and J by 3 bases, with 15 bases left in between. CDR1 and CDR2 (germline): KGHSH, LQKENI. The CDR3 spans 16 residues. The CDR3 is CASSPSGGQLNQPQHF. The CDR3 DNA reads TGTGCCAGCTCACCTAGCGGAGGACAGCTCAATCAGCCCCAGCATTTT.